One sample yielded the 5 T cell receptor beta chains listed below, sequenced in a study of CD8+CD57+ T cells in acquired aplastic anemia. Patients chosen for sequencing had shown CD8+CD57+ cell expansion by flow cytometry. According to the study, genomic DNA was the template for TCR beta VDJ and CDR3 profiling. TCRdb passed the reads through MiXCR, listing each CDR3 protein once. The table has about 270,000 distinct CDR3 sequences, around 82% seen once. The specimen sequenced was sorted CD4+, CD8+, or CD8+CD57+ T cells (not recorded which) from PBMCs. The source of these receptors is a human donor with aplastic anemia.

About this clonotype itself: Mismatch with germline at one junction end may stem from a read error. J is TRBJ2-1 and V is TRBV7-8, with a weak D call TRBD2 (6 bases). CDR1 is SGHVS, CDR2 FQNEAQ, per germline. CDR3 length: 14 residues. The CDR3 loop reads CASSLTGVPDTQYF. Written as DNA, the CDR3 is TGTGCCAGCAGCTTAACGGGGGTCCCCGATACGCAGTATTTC.

This clonotype was recorded a few times. An end of the junction differs from the germline gene, which may be a read error. The chain links TRBV15 to TRBJ2-3, with a possible D match to TRBD2 (5 bases). The germline CDR1 and CDR2 sequences are LNHNV and YYDKDF (reference sequence). The CDR3 is made up of 14 amino acids. CDR3 amino acids: CASSMAGGQDTQYF. DNA for the CDR3: TGTGCCAGCAGCATGGCGGGCGGTCAAGATACCCAGTACTTT.

V gene TRBV19 combines with J gene TRBJ2-7, with D perhaps assigned TRBD1 or TRBD2 (5 bases each). V was clipped by 9 bases and J by 4 bases, with 19 bases between them. The germline V gene encodes CDR1 LNHDA and CDR2 SQIVND (reference sequence). The CDR3 extends over 14 amino acids. CDR3 nucleotides: TGTGCCAGGCCGACGGGACCAGAAGAGTACGAGCAGTACGTC. Translated: CARPTGPEEYEQYV.

This clonotype was observed a single time. This chain connects TRBV15 to TRBJ2-5; tentatively, D is TRBD2 (7 bases). Germline assignment: CDR1 LNHNV and CDR2 YYDKDF (reference sequence). The ends were cut back, 2 bases at V and 4 bases at J, with 11 bases in the middle. This CDR3 has 14 residues. The DNA of the CDR3 is TGTGCCACCAGCAGACGGGGGGCTAGAGAGACCCAGTACTTC. Translation gives CATSRRGARETQYF.

This clonotype was counted once. The chain carries TRBV7-3 and TRBJ2-5; 12 bases agree with TRBD2. This CDR3 region has 13 residues. Losses at the gene ends were 7 bases for V and 7 bases for J; bases not matched to a gene: 4. The germline V gene has CDR1 SGHTA and CDR2 FQGTGA. The CDR3 coding sequence is TGTGCCAGCAATCTAGCGGGAGGGGCGACCCAGTACTTC. Amino acid sequence: CASNLAGGATQYF. The full variable domain, with the rest looked up from reference TRBV7-3 and TRBJ2-5, is GAGVSQTPSNKVTEKGKYVELRCDPISGHTALYWYRQSLGQGPEFLIYFQGTGAADDSGLPNDRFFAVRPEGSVSTLKIQRTERGDSAVYLCASNLAGGATQYFGPGTRLLVL.